This T cell receptor beta chain was recorded in a study of CD8 T cells in Susac syndrome. Random hexamers were used to reverse transcribe an amount of roughly 0.45 to 1 ug RNA. Multiplex immunoSEQ PCR targeted 54 Vbeta and 13 Jbeta TCR beta segments. TCRdb itself ran the immunoSEQ multiplex PCR reads through MiXCR, one entry per CDR3 protein. This sample has about 90,000 distinct CDR3 sequences; about 93% occur once, and the top ten carry less than 0.35%. Germline CDR1 is SEHNR and CDR2 is FQNEAQ (reference sequence). V gave up 5 bases and J gave up 0 bases, with 13 bases separating them. CDR3 length equals 15 residues. TCR beta from blood CD8+ and CD4+ T cells was sequenced. Bulk CD8+ and CD4+ cells came from magnetic negative isolation; CD8+ TEMRA by FACS. This clonotype was seen once.

Sequenced material: CD8+ T cells from PBMCs. The clonotype originates from a human donor in good health. The genes are TRBV7-9 and TRBJ1-2; possible D gene TRBD1, 6 bases. CDR3 nucleotide sequence: TGTGCCAGCAGCGCGATCAGGGGTACTAACTATGGCTACACCTTC. Translated: CASSAIRGTNYGYTF.